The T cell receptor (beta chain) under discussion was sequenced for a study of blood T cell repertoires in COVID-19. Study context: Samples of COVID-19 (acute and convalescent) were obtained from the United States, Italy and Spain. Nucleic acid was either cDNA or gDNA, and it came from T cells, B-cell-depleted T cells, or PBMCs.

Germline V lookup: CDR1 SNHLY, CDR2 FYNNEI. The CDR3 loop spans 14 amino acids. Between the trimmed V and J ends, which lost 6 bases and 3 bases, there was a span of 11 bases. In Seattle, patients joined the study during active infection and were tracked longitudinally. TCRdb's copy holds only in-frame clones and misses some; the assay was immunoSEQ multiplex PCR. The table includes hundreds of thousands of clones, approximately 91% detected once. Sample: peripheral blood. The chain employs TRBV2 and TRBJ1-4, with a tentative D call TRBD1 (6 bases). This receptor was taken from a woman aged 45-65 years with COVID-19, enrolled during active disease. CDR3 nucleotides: TGTGCCAGCAGGCAAGGGGGGGCTAATGAAAAACTGTTTTTT. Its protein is CASRQGGANEKLFF.